These T cell receptor beta chains were read from a single sample in a study of OX40 agonist ivuxolimab in advanced cancers. Measured with immunoSEQ multiplex PCR; TCRdb has only the in-frame clones, and not every one. The data show around 56,000 clones, approximately 82% seen once. Sequencing used CD4+ or CD8+ T cells sorted from blood, obtained in a trial of the OX40 agonist ivuxolimab. The source is an adult with an advanced solid tumor such as melanoma, head and neck, liver or kidney cancer. CDR3s leave out the opening cysteine and the closing phenylalanine or tryptophan. Each record gives: V gene, D gene, CDR3 protein. D genes are given only for firm matches.

v_gene: TRBV2; d_gene: .; CDR3aa: ASSDLRGVDFFSGNTIY
v_gene: TRBV28; d_gene: TRBD1; CDR3aa: ASSPTGGGTEAF
v_gene: TRBV20-1; d_gene: TRBD2; CDR3aa: SARSGGMQY
v_gene: TRBV29-1; d_gene: TRBD1; CDR3aa: SVLGVTRTGMVGEQY
v_gene: TRBV9; d_gene: .; CDR3aa: ASSAQGNTEAF
v_gene: TRBV5-4; d_gene: TRBD2; CDR3aa: ASSDPRSGKGEQY
v_gene: TRBV6-1; d_gene: .; CDR3aa: ASSDVSPETQY
v_gene: TRBV4-1; d_gene: TRBD1; CDR3aa: ASSQRGHSNQPQH
v_gene: TRBV2; d_gene: .; CDR3aa: ASRSNVGVGAEAF
v_gene: TRBV7-2; d_gene: .; CDR3aa: ASSLYSGLGTGELF
v_gene: TRBV5-8; d_gene: .; CDR3aa: ASSLGDIRYEQY
v_gene: TRBV5-4; d_gene: TRBD1; CDR3aa: ASSLPGPGQQETQY
v_gene: TRBV5-1; d_gene: .; CDR3aa: ASSLGQSGNTIY
v_gene: TRBV4-1; d_gene: .; CDR3aa: ASSHPDRMSTEAF
v_gene: TRBV28; d_gene: TRBD1; CDR3aa: ASSLPLRTGVGYT
v_gene: TRBV5-4; d_gene: TRBD1; CDR3aa: ASSSSGTGHRRIY
v_gene: TRBV6-1; d_gene: .; CDR3aa: ASSVGREDTQY
v_gene: TRBV27; d_gene: .; CDR3aa: ASSLSGIGNTEAF
v_gene: TRBV5-6; d_gene: .; CDR3aa: ASSLGGARGTGELF
v_gene: TRBV2; d_gene: .; CDR3aa: ASSSTRNTGELF